This T cell receptor (beta chain) was sequenced in a study of T cell responses to AZD1222 COVID-19 vaccine. With regard to this clone: Its antigen is unknown.

Points from the study as a whole: The donor group comprised mostly white British people and more females; the analysis possibly underestimated clonal diversity. Among spike-specific TCRs, nearly half reportedly target unmutated variant regions.

The germline V gene encodes CDR1 SEHNR and CDR2 FQNEAQ (reference sequence). This CDR3 region has 12 residues. With 9 bases removed from V and 4 bases from J, the gap between germline ends came to 13 bases. Libraries were prepared by immunoSEQ multiplex PCR; TCRdb keeps only in-frame clonotypes and omits some of them. The table includes some 87,000 clones, under 95% detected once. The source is an adult in good health. The sequences come from peripheral blood, collected on day 0 of MenACWY control vaccination. The J gene is TRBJ2-7, the V gene TRBV7-9; D is uncertain. CDR3: CARRPSNYEQYF. DNA for the CDR3: TGTGCCAGGCGTCCATCCAATTACGAGCAGTACTTC.